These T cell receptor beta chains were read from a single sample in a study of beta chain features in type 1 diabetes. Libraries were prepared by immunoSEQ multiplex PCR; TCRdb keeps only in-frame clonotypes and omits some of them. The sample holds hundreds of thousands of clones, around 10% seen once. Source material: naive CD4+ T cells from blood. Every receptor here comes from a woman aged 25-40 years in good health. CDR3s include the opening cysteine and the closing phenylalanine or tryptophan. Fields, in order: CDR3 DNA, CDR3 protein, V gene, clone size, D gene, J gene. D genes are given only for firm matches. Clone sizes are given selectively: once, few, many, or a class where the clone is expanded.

TGTGCCAGCCGGGAGAACACCGGGGAGCTGTTTTTT | CASRENTGELFF | TRBV5-8 | once | . | TRBJ2-2
TGTGCCAGCAGCTTCATATGGCTAGCGGAGAGCACAGATACGCAGTATTTT | CASSFIWLAESTDTQYF | TRBV11-2 | . | TRBD2 | TRBJ2-3
TGTGCCAGCAGCGGGGGTTTGGGGGCCCACGAGCAGTACTTC | CASSGGLGAHEQYF | TRBV9 | . | . | TRBJ2-7
TGTGCCATCAGTGAGTCGAACGGGGTCGAGCAGTACTTC | CAISESNGVEQYF | TRBV10-3 | few | . | TRBJ2-7
TGTGCCAGCAGTCTCTTGGGACAGGGGAACACTGAAGCTTTCTTT | CASSLLGQGNTEAFF | TRBV28 | few | TRBD1 | TRBJ1-1
TGTGCCAGCAGCTATACCGGTAGCGGGATATCCTACAATGAGCAGTTCTTC | CASSYTGSGISYNEQFF | TRBV7-2 | few | TRBD2 | TRBJ2-1
TGTGCCTGGACACAGGGTTCTGGAAACACCATATATTTT | CAWTQGSGNTIYF | TRBV30 | few | . | TRBJ1-3
TGTGCCAGCAGTGAACTCTACTCAGGGGGGAATGAGCAGTTCTTC | CASSELYSGGNEQFF | TRBV25-1 | . | . | TRBJ2-1
TGTGCCAGCAGTGAAGCGCGACAGAAGCAGTTCTTC | CASSEARQKQFF | TRBV6-1 | . | . | TRBJ2-1
TGTGCCAGCAGTACCGGACAGGGGACGTACGAGCAGTACTTC | CASSTGQGTYEQYF | TRBV27 | few | TRBD1 | TRBJ2-7
TGCAGCTTATGGACTAGCGGGTCAAAGGATGAGCAGTTCTTC | CSLWTSGSKDEQFF | TRBV29-1 | . | TRBD2 | TRBJ2-1
TGTGCCAGTAGTTTTTCCCTCACAGATACGCAGTATTTT | CASSFSLTDTQYF | TRBV19 | few | . | TRBJ2-3
TGTGCCAGCAGCGAACTCAGACTAGCGCAAACAGATACGCAGTATTTT | CASSELRLAQTDTQYF | TRBV7-8 | . | TRBD2 | TRBJ2-3
TGTGCCATCAGTGAGTCGGGACAGATTTACGAGCAGTACTTC | CAISESGQIYEQYF | TRBV10-3 | . | TRBD1 | TRBJ2-7
TGCGCCAGCAGCCAAGATGGGGGGGGCGATAATGAAAAACTGTTTTTT | CASSQDGGGDNEKLFF | TRBV4-3 | few | . | TRBJ1-4
TGTGCCAGCAGCGTAACAAGGTGGGGCGACAATGAGCAGTTCTTC | CASSVTRWGDNEQFF | TRBV5-4 | few | . | TRBJ2-1
TGTGCCAGCAGCTTAGCCGGACCGGGACTAGCGGTAATCTACGAGCAGTACTTC | CASSLAGPGLAVIYEQYF | TRBV7-2 | . | TRBD2 | TRBJ2-7
TGTGCCAGCAGGGGCAGGGTGGGCGAGCAGTACTTC | CASRGRVGEQYF | TRBV27 | few | . | TRBJ2-7
TGTGCCAGCAGCTTGGACGTAGAAGAGACCCAGTACTTC | CASSLDVEETQYF | TRBV5-4 | few | . | TRBJ2-5
TGCGCCAGCAGCTCGCAGGGGTCGGATACGCAGTATTTT | CASSSQGSDTQYF | TRBV5-1 | few | . | TRBJ2-3
TGTGCCAGCAGTTTAGCGACAGGACGAGATACGCAGTATTTT | CASSLATGRDTQYF | TRBV28 | few | . | TRBJ2-3
TGCGCCAGCAAACCTGCCGGGACAGGGGCCTATGGCTACACCTTC | CASKPAGTGAYGYTF | TRBV5-1 | . | TRBD1 | TRBJ1-2
TGTGCCAGCACCCTGGACAGTTCGAACACTGAAGCTTTCTTT | CASTLDSSNTEAFF | TRBV4-2 | few | . | TRBJ1-1
TGTGCCAGCAGCTCGGGACTAGCGGGAGGTGCAGATACGCAGTATTTT | CASSSGLAGGADTQYF | TRBV7-2 | . | TRBD2 | TRBJ2-3
TGCGCCAGCAGCCTAGCGGGACCCTCCTACGAGCAGTACTTC | CASSLAGPSYEQYF | TRBV5-1 | few | TRBD2 | TRBJ2-7
TGTGCCAGTACATTACAGGGGTTCCCCTACGAGCAGTACTTC | CASTLQGFPYEQYF | TRBV28 | few | TRBD1 | TRBJ2-7
TGTGCCAGCAGTTACGACAGGGGCGGCGAGCAGTACTTC | CASSYDRGGEQYF | TRBV6-5 | . | TRBD1 | TRBJ2-7
TGTGCCAGCAGCTTAGCGCGAAACTATAAAGAGACCCAGTACTTC | CASSLARNYKETQYF | TRBV7-2 | few | . | TRBJ2-5
TGTGCCAGCACCCTCGGGGGGGCCGGCATCAATGAGCAGTTCTTC | CASTLGGAGINEQFF | TRBV28 | few | TRBD2 | TRBJ2-1
TGTGCCAGCAGCTTAGCGTTGGGAGGGGCATCGGATACGCAGTATTTT | CASSLALGGASDTQYF | TRBV7-9 | . | TRBD2 | TRBJ2-3
TGTGCCAGCAGCGTAGGAGGACAGGGGGCTCACACTGAAGCTTTCTTT | CASSVGGQGAHTEAFF | TRBV9 | few | TRBD1 | TRBJ1-1
TGTGCCAGCTCACCGCGGTCCTTAGCGGGAGGAGGCACAGATACGCAGTATTTT | CASSPRSLAGGGTDTQYF | TRBV18 | . | TRBD2 | TRBJ2-3
TGTGCCAGCAGCGAACAGGGATCCTACGAGCAGTACTTC | CASSEQGSYEQYF | TRBV7-9 | . | . | TRBJ2-7
TGTGCCAGCAGCTCCCCATACTCCAATGAGCAGTTCTTC | CASSSPYSNEQFF | TRBV7-3 | . | . | TRBJ2-1
TGCGCCAGCAGGAGGGGAGCGGGACAAACCCAAGAGACCCAGTACTTC | CASRRGAGQTQETQYF | TRBV10-2 | . | . | TRBJ2-5
TGTGCCAGCAGCCGACAGGGCTCGGGGTCCACAGATACGCAGTATTTT | CASSRQGSGSTDTQYF | TRBV7-3 | few | TRBD1 | TRBJ2-3
TGTGCCATCAGAAAAAGCGGGAGCTCCTACGAGCAGTACTTC | CAIRKSGSSYEQYF | TRBV10-3 | . | TRBD2 | TRBJ2-7
TGTGCCAGCAGCTTATCGGACCCACTTCAGGGGCAGTTCTTC | CASSLSDPLQGQFF | TRBV7-9 | few | . | TRBJ2-1
TGTGCCAGCAGCTTAGGATCTCGGGACTCCAACTGGGCCTCATCCGAGCAGTACTTC | CASSLGSRDSNWASSEQYF | TRBV13 | few | . | TRBJ2-7
TGTGCCAGCAGCTTCGAGTGGGGGGATGAGCAGTTCTTC | CASSFEWGDEQFF | TRBV7-3 | . | . | TRBJ2-1
TGTGCCAGCAGCGGGAGTGGGGCCGGGGAGCTGTTTTTT | CASSGSGAGELFF | TRBV7-9 | . | . | TRBJ2-2
TGTGCCAGCAGCTTGGCCAGCGGGCCCTACGAGCAGTACTTC | CASSLASGPYEQYF | TRBV5-4 | few | . | TRBJ2-7
TGTGCCTGGAGTGACCGACAGGGAATCTCTGGAAACACCATATATTTT | CAWSDRQGISGNTIYF | TRBV30 | few | TRBD1 | TRBJ1-3
TGTGCCAGTAGCCTGATTGGTGGGACTGCTTACAATGAGCAGTTCTTC | CASSLIGGTAYNEQFF | TRBV19 | few | . | TRBJ2-1
TGTGCCAGCAGTTTATCGCTTCTAGCGGGAACAGATACGCAGTATTTT | CASSLSLLAGTDTQYF | TRBV27 | . | TRBD2 | TRBJ2-3